This T cell receptor beta chain was identified during a study of cytomegalovirus exposure and HLA in healthy donors. A multiplex PCR was run with 60 Vbeta primers and 13 Jbeta primers. The repertoire was sequenced with immunoSEQ multiplex PCR; TCRdb's copy has only in-frame clones and lacks some. The sample has around 210,000 clones; about 85% are singletons. This clone was picked up a small number of times. CDR1 and CDR2 from the germline V gene are SQVTM and ANQGSEA. V lost 3 bases and J lost 8, with 8 bases in between. This CDR3 spans 11 amino acids. The sequenced material came from PBMCs. The chain joins TRBV29-1 to TRBJ1-3; no firm D call. The TCR sequence derives from a male donor in good health and CMV-seropositive. CDR3 sequence (DNA): TGCAGCGTTGAGGCCGGGTACACCATATATTTT. The encoded protein is CSVEAGYTIYF. The whole variable domain, remainder taken from reference TRBV29-1 and TRBJ1-3, is SAVISQKPSRDICQRGTSLTIQCQVDSQVTMMFWYRQQPGQSLTLIATANQGSEATYESGFVIDKFPISRPNLTFSTLTVSNMSPEDSSIYLCSVEAGYTIYFGEGSWLTVV.